The 29 T cell receptor beta chains presented below share a single source sample, sequenced in a study of shared clonotypes between healthy human individuals. Using immunoSEQ multiplex PCR, the repertoire was profiled, and TCRdb retains in-frame clones only, with some absent. In the table there are about 340,000 clones, 73% of which are singletons. Sequences were obtained from memory CD4+ T cells sorted from blood. Subset denoted: CD45RA-negative fraction. The source is a man aged 30 to 39 in good health.

J is TRBJ2-1 and V is TRBV11-2; D gene ambiguous. The V gene lost 4 bases and the J gene lost 6 bases, with 13 bases spanning the gap. Per germline, CDR1 SGHAT and CDR2 FQNNGV. The CDR3 covers 14 residues. The CDR3 here is CASSSFRLSNEQFF. In DNA, the CDR3 is TGTGCCAGCAGCTCATTTAGACTCTCCAATGAGCAGTTCTTC.

As to this clone: Other nucleotide sequences from this sample produce the same CDR3. The V gene is TRBV28, the J gene TRBJ2-7; the D call may be TRBD1 or TRBD2 (5 bases each). Germline CDR1 is MDHEN and CDR2 is SYDVKM. This CDR3 region has 11 residues. V was shortened by 3 bases and J by 5 bases, with 5 bases between the two germline ends. The CDR3 nucleotides read TGTGCCAGCAGTTTGGGGGACGAGCAGTACTTC. It is translated as CASSLGDEQYF.

V gene TRBV5-1 combines with J gene TRBJ2-5; TRBD1 is a possible D gene (5 bases). Germline-derived CDR1 and CDR2 are SGHRS and YFSETQ. The V end lost 1 base, the J end lost 1 base, and 20 bases lay between the germline ends. The CDR3 runs 18 residues. The chain's CDR3 is CASSLFPTGTGAQETQYF. The DNA for the CDR3 is TGCGCCAGCAGCTTGTTCCCAACAGGTACTGGGGCCCAAGAGACCCAGTACTTC.

V gene TRBV14 combines with J gene TRBJ2-6, with D hard to call. Germline CDR1 and CDR2: SGHDN and FVKESK. Trimming removed 0 bases from V and 6 bases from J, with 9 bases in between. The length of the CDR3 is 15 residues. The CDR3 loop reads CASSQERGKANVLTF. CDR3 sequence (DNA): TGTGCCAGCAGCCAAGAAAGAGGCAAGGCCAACGTCCTGACTTTC.

V and J are TRBV11-2 and TRBJ1-3, with TRBD1 matching over 8 bases. The J segment lost 4 bases and the V segment lost 5 bases, leaving 4 bases of the junction unmatched. Germline V gene lookup returns CDR1 SGHAT and CDR2 FQNNGV. CDR3 size: 14 residues. The DNA for the CDR3 is TGTGCCAGCAGCGGGGGGACAGGCGGAAACACCATATATTTT. It specifies CASSGGTGGNTIYF. Variable domain in full (rest from reference TRBV11-2 and TRBJ1-3): EAGVAQSPRYKIIEKRQSVAFWCNPISGHATLYWYQQILGQGPKLLIQFQNNGVVDDSQLPKDRFSAERLKGVDSTLKIQPAKLEDSAVYLCASSGGTGGNTIYFGEGSWLTVV.

This chain connects TRBV9 to TRBJ1-1, with 9 bases aligning to TRBD1. CDR3 size: 12 residues. With 4 bases clipped from V and 10 bases from J, the junction kept 5 bases outside the gene matches. Germline-derived CDR1 and CDR2 are SGDLS and YYNGEE. CDR3 bases: TGTGCCAGCAGCCCTGAGACAGGGGGAGCTTTCTTT. Residues: CASSPETGGAFF.

The rearrangement links TRBV18 to TRBJ2-2, with 8 bases fitting TRBD1. Losses at the gene ends were 4 bases for V and 4 bases for J; bases not matched to a gene: 5. The CDR3 extends over 15 amino acids. The V gene's germline CDR1 is KGHSH and CDR2 LQKENI. For the CDR3, the DNA is TGTGCCAGCTCACTCGGACAGGGACCCACCGGGGAGCTGTTTTTT. Protein: CASSLGQGPTGELFF.

This clone has only a few counts. This chain connects TRBV5-1 to TRBJ2-3, with D possibly called TRBD1 or TRBD2 (5 bases each). This CDR3 has 15 amino acids. Between the trimmed V and J ends, which lost 0 bases and 1 base, there was a span of 9 bases. CDR1 is SGHRS and CDR2 is YFSETQ in the germline V gene. CDR3 DNA sequence: TGCGCCAGCAGCTTGGCGGGGCAGCGCACAGATACGCAGTATTTT. It specifies CASSLAGQRTDTQYF.

This sequence joins TRBV29-1 and TRBJ2-1; 7 bases are shared with TRBD1. CDR3 length: 14 residues. CDR1 and CDR2 from the germline V gene are SQVTM and ANQGSEA. V shed 1 base, J shed 10 bases, and the junction held 10 bases outside the gene matches. The CDR3 here is CSVEGTGRLGEQFF. Here the CDR3 DNA reads TGCAGCGTTGAAGGGACAGGCCGTTTAGGGGAGCAGTTCTTC.

This clone was counted a few times. The gene calls are TRBV14 and TRBJ2-7; 16 bases are a match to TRBD2. The CDR3 spans 18 residues. The V segment lost 4 bases and the J segment 4 bases; nucleotides outside the gene matches: 10. CDR1 SGHDN and CDR2 FVKESK come from the germline V gene. The CDR3 spells CASSRGLAGGRRVYEQYF. The CDR3 bases are TGTGCCAGCAGCCGGGGACTAGCGGGAGGGCGACGAGTATACGAGCAGTACTTC.

Only a few counts were recorded for this clone. The chain carries TRBV6-1 and TRBJ1-1; D unclear. This CDR3 is 12 amino acids long. Per the germline V gene, CDR1 is MNHNS and CDR2 is SASEGT. V was cut by 8 bases and J by 4 bases, with 11 bases left in between. In DNA form, the CDR3 reads TGTGCCAGCTCACTTCGAACCACTGAAGCTTTCTTT. Translated: CASSLRTTEAFF.

This chain connects TRBV5-1 to TRBJ2-5, with 7 bases aligning to TRBD1. V shed 2 bases and J 4 bases; nucleotides not matched to a gene: 5. The CDR3 spans 14 residues. CDR1 is SGHRS and CDR2 is YFSETQ in the germline V gene. The CDR3 region has the DNA TGCGCCAGCAGCTTAAGGGGGCTCGGAGAGACCCAGTACTTC. Translation: CASSLRGLGETQYF.

This chain links TRBV5-4 with TRBJ1-6; no definite D call. This CDR3 has 14 amino acids. V was cut by 0 bases and J by 8 bases, with 9 bases left in between. Looked up from germline, CDR1 is SGHNT and CDR2 is YYREEE (reference sequence). The chain's CDR3 is CASSLGREDSPLHF. CDR3 nucleotide sequence: TGTGCCAGCAGCTTGGGGCGGGAGGATTCACCCCTCCACTTT. Supplemented by reference TRBV5-4 and TRBJ1-6, the full variable domain reads ETGVTQSPTHLIKTRGQQVTLRCSSQSGHNTVSWYQQALGQGPQFIFQYYREEENGRGNFPPRFSGLQFPNYSSELNVNALELDDSALYLCASSLGREDSPLHFGNGTRLTVT.

The genes are TRBV11-2 and TRBJ2-2, with unresolved D. CDR3 length equals 15 residues. V was pared by 7 bases and J by 5 bases, with 17 bases between. Germline-derived CDR1 and CDR2 are SGHAT and FQNNGV. CDR3 in amino acids: CASTQWVPITGELFF. The CDR3, as DNA: TGTGCCAGCACCCAATGGGTTCCTATTACCGGGGAGCTGTTTTTT.

V and J are TRBV15 and TRBJ2-5, with unresolved D. CDR1 and CDR2 (germline): LNHNV, YYDKDF (reference sequence). V gave up 1 base and J gave up 1 base, with 7 bases separating them. The CDR3 runs 14 residues. The CDR3 coding sequence is TGTGCCACCAGCAGAGGGACGTTCCAAGAGACCCAGTACTTC. Encoded protein: CATSRGTFQETQYF.

V is TRBV12-5 and J is TRBJ2-1; 10 bases fit TRBD2. V shed 7 bases and J 3 bases; nucleotides not matched to a gene: 6. Germline-derived CDR1 and CDR2 are LGHNT and FRNRAP. The CDR3 consists of 15 residues. The CDR3 DNA reads as TGTGCTAGTGCCCCCTTAGCGGGAGGCTACAATGAGCAGTTCTTC. It codes for CASAPLAGGYNEQFF.

DNA of the CDR3: TGTGCCAGCAGCTTTATCGTATGGGGGGACTACGAGCAGTACTTC. The encoded protein is CASSFIVWGDYEQYF. V is TRBV5-5 and J is TRBJ2-7, with a weak D call TRBD2 (6 bases). V dropped 2 bases and J dropped 3 bases, with 15 bases sitting between them. This CDR3 contains 15 residues. Germline-derived CDR1 and CDR2 are SGHKS and YYEKEE (reference sequence).

This chain joins TRBV7-2 and TRBJ2-5; 8 bases fit TRBD2. V lost 4 bases and J lost 5; bases outside the gene matches: 9. The length of the CDR3 is 15 residues. Germline CDR1 reads SGHTA; CDR2 reads FQGNSA. CDR3 residues: CASSSRTSFGETQYF. The CDR3 bases are TGTGCCAGCAGCTCCCGGACTAGCTTTGGGGAGACCCAGTACTTC.

The chain joins TRBV11-3 to TRBJ2-7; weak D call: TRBD1 (6 bases). The CDR3 length is 13 residues. Germline CDR1 is SGHNT and CDR2 is YENEEA. Between the trimmed V and J ends, which lost 0 bases and 6 bases, there was a span of 9 bases. Here the CDR3 reads CASSLEDSSEQYF. The CDR3 DNA follows: TGTGCCAGCAGCTTAGAGGACAGTAGCGAGCAGTACTTC.

The chain's CDR3 is CASSRMGLGTEAFF. The CDR3 DNA sequence: TGTGCCAGCAGTCGGATGGGACTAGGCACTGAAGCTTTCTTT. This chain links TRBV25-1 with TRBJ1-1; maybe TRBD1 (5 bases). V was trimmed by 5 bases and J by 4 bases, leaving 14 bases between them. This CDR3 is 14 amino acids long. The germline CDR1 and CDR2 sequences are MGHDK and SYGVNS.

The chain uses TRBV10-1 and TRBJ2-7; the D gene could be TRBD1 or TRBD2 (6 bases each). V lost 4 bases and J 4 bases, leaving 8 bases between the germline ends. The length of the CDR3 is 12 residues. From germline, CDR1 is WNHNN and CDR2 SYGVQD (reference sequence). The CDR3 nucleotides read TGCGCCAGCAGTGCGGGGGCTTACGAGCAGTACTTC. Amino acids: CASSAGAYEQYF.

The gene calls are TRBV5-5 and TRBJ1-4, with D tentatively TRBD1 (6 bases). Germline CDR1 and CDR2: SGHKS and YYEKEE (reference sequence). The CDR3 has 15 residues. With 4 bases removed from V and 7 bases from J, the gap between germline ends came to 17 bases. The CDR3 bases are TGTGCCAGCAGCCTGGACAGTTCGTTATTTGAAAAACTGTTTTTT. Amino acids: CASSLDSSLFEKLFF.

Worth noting for this clone: Other DNA sequences in the sample encode the same CDR3. The V gene is TRBV5-1, the J gene TRBJ2-1, with TRBD2 as a possible D gene (5 bases). The CDR3 is 14 amino acids. V lost 3 bases and J lost 2, with 9 bases in between. Germline V gene lookup returns CDR1 SGHRS and CDR2 YFSETQ. As DNA, the CDR3 is TGCGCCAGCAGCTCAAGCGGCACCTACAATGAGCAGTTCTTC. It encodes CASSSSGTYNEQFF.

The V and J genes are TRBV7-2 and TRBJ2-3; D unclear. The CDR3 has 14 amino acids. V was trimmed by 5 bases and J by 0 bases, leaving 9 bases between them. Germline V gene data show CDR1 as SGHTA and CDR2 as FQGNSA. The CDR3 DNA follows: TGTGCCAGCAGCACGGCGGACAGCACAGATACGCAGTATTTT. Encoded protein: CASSTADSTDTQYF.

V is TRBV7-2 and J is TRBJ1-1; D ambiguous. V shed 3 bases and J shed 4 bases, with 6 bases lying between them. CDR1 SGHTA and CDR2 FQGNSA come from the germline V gene. The CDR3 sequence is 12 residues long. Here the CDR3 reads CASSFKGTEAFF. The CDR3 coding sequence is TGTGCCAGCAGCTTTAAAGGCACTGAAGCTTTCTTT.

The chain combines TRBV7-2 with TRBJ1-1; possibly TRBD1 for D (5 bases). Deletions cut 8 bases from V and 4 bases from J, with 20 bases between. In germline, CDR1 is SGHTA, CDR2 FQGNSA. This CDR3 is 15 amino acids long. The CDR3 spells CASYEQGRRGTEAFF. As DNA, the CDR3 is TGTGCCAGCTACGAGCAGGGAAGACGAGGCACTGAAGCTTTCTTT.

The chain carries TRBV28 and TRBJ2-7; D not resolved. CDR1 MDHEN and CDR2 SYDVKM come from the germline V gene. The germline V and J ends were trimmed by 3 bases and 12 bases, with 9 bases remaining between them. The CDR3 loop spans 10 amino acids. The DNA of the CDR3 is TGTGCCAGCAGTTTGGGTACAACGTACTTC. This gives the protein CASSLGTTYF.

This chain joins TRBV6-1 and TRBJ2-3; 9 bases align to TRBD1. Germline V gene sequence: CDR1 MNHNS, CDR2 SASEGT. Trimming took 5 bases from V and 4 from J; bases not matched to a gene: 7. The CDR3 covers 15 residues. The CDR3 nucleotides are TGTGCCAGCAGTCTCCGGGACAGGGTGGCAGATACGCAGTATTTT. Its protein product is CASSLRDRVADTQYF.

The CDR3 bases are TGTGCCTGGAGTAAACAGGAAGATCAGCCCCAGCATTTT. Its protein product is CAWSKQEDQPQHF. The chain couples TRBV30 to TRBJ1-5; maybe TRBD1 (5 bases). The germline V and J ends were trimmed by 2 bases and 5 bases, with 10 bases remaining between them. The CDR3 is 13 residues long. Germline CDR1 reads GTSNPN; CDR2 reads SVGIG (reference sequence).